These T cell receptor beta chains were read from a single sample in a study of control samples from healthy donors and cancer patients. Libraries were prepared by immunoSEQ multiplex PCR; TCRdb keeps only in-frame clonotypes and omits some of them. The specimen's table records 150,000 to 200,000 clones. The sequenced sample was blood. Receptor source: a woman under 40 in good health. Each CDR3 is given with its conserved first and last residue. Each record gives: D gene, J gene, V gene, CDR3 protein, CDR3 DNA. A D gene is named only where the DNA matches it firmly.

D gene: NA; J gene: TRBJ1-6; V gene: TRBV19; CDR3 protein: CASSIRQSRSSYNSPLHF; CDR3 DNA: TGTGCCAGTAGTATCCGACAGTCCAGGAGCTCCTATAATTCACCCCTCCACTTT
D gene: NA; J gene: TRBJ1-4; V gene: TRBV25-1; CDR3 protein: CASSESGAREKLFF; CDR3 DNA: TGTGCCAGCAGTGAATCCGGGGCGCGGGAAAAACTGTTTTTT
D gene: NA; J gene: TRBJ1-2; V gene: TRBV27; CDR3 protein: CASSLSGSRYGYTF; CDR3 DNA: TGTGCCAGCAGTTTATCCGGATCTCGTTATGGCTACACCTTC
D gene: NA; J gene: TRBJ1-1; V gene: TRBV7-9; CDR3 protein: CASPAIGSNTEAFF; CDR3 DNA: TGTGCCAGCCCAGCCATCGGTTCGAACACTGAAGCTTTCTTT
D gene: NA; J gene: TRBJ1-1; V gene: TRBV21-1; CDR3 protein: CASSKEGTGVGSTEAFF; CDR3 DNA: TGTGCCAGCAGCAAAGAGGGGACAGGGGTGGGCAGCACTGAAGCTTTCTTT
D gene: NA; J gene: TRBJ1-5; V gene: TRBV4-1; CDR3 protein: CASSLGQPQKGNQPQHF; CDR3 DNA: TGCGCCAGCAGCCTAGGACAACCCCAAAAGGGCAATCAGCCCCAGCATTTT
D gene: NA; J gene: TRBJ2-1; V gene: TRBV7-2; CDR3 protein: CASSRDQGPYNEQFF; CDR3 DNA: TGTGCCAGCAGCCGGGACCAGGGACCTTACAATGAGCAGTTCTTC
D gene: NA; J gene: TRBJ2-2; V gene: TRBV7-2; CDR3 protein: CASSLEPANTGELFF; CDR3 DNA: TGTGCCAGCAGCTTAGAACCAGCGAACACCGGGGAGCTGTTTTTT
D gene: TRBD2; J gene: TRBJ2-6; V gene: TRBV9; CDR3 protein: CASSVAGGVSGANVLTF; CDR3 DNA: TGTGCCAGCAGCGTAGCGGGGGGGGTCTCAGGGGCCAACGTCCTGACTTTC
D gene: TRBD1; J gene: TRBJ1-1; V gene: TRBV19; CDR3 protein: CASSTDRGPTEAFF; CDR3 DNA: TGTGCCAGTAGCACTGACAGGGGGCCCACTGAAGCTTTCTTT
D gene: TRBD1; J gene: TRBJ1-1; V gene: TRBV15; CDR3 protein: CATSRSLGGGGTEAFF; CDR3 DNA: TGTGCCACCAGCAGATCTCTAGGGGGCGGCGGCACTGAAGCTTTCTTT
D gene: NA; J gene: TRBJ2-5; V gene: TRBV6-5; CDR3 protein: CASNRRVQETQYF; CDR3 DNA: TGTGCCAGCAACAGAAGGGTCCAAGAGACCCAGTACTTC